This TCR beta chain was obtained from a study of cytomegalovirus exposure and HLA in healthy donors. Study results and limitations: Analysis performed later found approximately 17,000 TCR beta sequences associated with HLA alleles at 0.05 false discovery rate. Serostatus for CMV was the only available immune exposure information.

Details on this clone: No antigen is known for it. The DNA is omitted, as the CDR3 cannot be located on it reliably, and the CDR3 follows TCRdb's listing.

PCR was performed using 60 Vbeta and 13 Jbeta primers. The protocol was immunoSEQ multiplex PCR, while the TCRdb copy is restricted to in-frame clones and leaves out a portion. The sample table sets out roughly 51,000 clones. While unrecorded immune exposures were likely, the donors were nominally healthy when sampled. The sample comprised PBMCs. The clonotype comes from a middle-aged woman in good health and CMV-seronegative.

The CDR3 loop is CASSWGQGSYEQSF. The chain has TRBV5-5 and TRBJ2-7; the table names TRBD1, a call not compared with the DNA. Germline CDR1 and CDR2: SGHKS and YYEKEE (reference sequence). The CDR3 spans 14 residues, counting both ends.